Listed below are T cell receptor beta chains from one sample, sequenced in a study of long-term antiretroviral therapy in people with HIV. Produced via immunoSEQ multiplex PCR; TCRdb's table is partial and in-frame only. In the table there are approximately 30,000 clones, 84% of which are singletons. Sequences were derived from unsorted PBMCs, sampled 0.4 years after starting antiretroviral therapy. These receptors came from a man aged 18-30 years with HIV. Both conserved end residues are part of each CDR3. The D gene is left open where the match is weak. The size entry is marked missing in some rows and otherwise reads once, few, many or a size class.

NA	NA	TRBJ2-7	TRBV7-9	CASSPLEVEAYEQYF	TGTGCCAGCAGCCCACTAGAGGTTGAAGCCTACGAGCAGTACTTC
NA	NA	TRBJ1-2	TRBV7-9	CASSLGPNYGYTF	TGTGCCAGCAGCTTAGGCCCAAACTATGGCTACACCTTC
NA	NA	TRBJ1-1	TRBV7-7	CASTPAPTVNTEAFF	TGTGCCAGCACCCCGGCCCCCACAGTAAACACTGAAGCTTTCTTT
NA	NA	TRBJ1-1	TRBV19	CASSTPGGGTEAFF	TGTGCCAGTAGTACCCCCGGAGGGGGCACTGAAGCTTTCTTT
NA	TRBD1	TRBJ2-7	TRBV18	CASSPRTGDADHYEQYF	TGTGCCAGCTCACCACGAACAGGGGATGCGGATCACTACGAGCAGTACTTC
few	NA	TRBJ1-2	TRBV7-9	CASSPPGRPNYGYTF	TGTGCCAGCAGCCCTCCGGGACGGCCTAACTATGGCTACACCTTC
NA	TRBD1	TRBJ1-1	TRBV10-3	CAISEAGQENTEAFF	TGTGCCATCAGTGAGGCAGGACAGGAGAACACTGAAGCTTTCTTT
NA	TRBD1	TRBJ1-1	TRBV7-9	CASSPGTGGGIEAFF	TGTGCCAGCAGCCCAGGGACAGGGGGCGGGATTGAAGCTTTCTTT
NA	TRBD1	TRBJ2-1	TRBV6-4	CASRRDRATYNEQFF	TGTGCCAGCAGAAGGGACAGGGCAACCTACAATGAGCAGTTCTTC
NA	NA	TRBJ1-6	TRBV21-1	CASPKGTGDSPLHF	TGTGCCAGCCCTAAAGGGACAGGGGATTCACCCCTCCACTTT
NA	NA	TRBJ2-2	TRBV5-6	CASSSDRTNTGELFF	TGTGCCAGCAGCTCTGACAGGACAAACACCGGGGAGCTGTTTTTT
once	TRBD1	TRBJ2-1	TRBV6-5	CASSYSQGADEQFF	TGTGCCAGCAGTTACTCCCAGGGGGCTGATGAGCAGTTCTTC
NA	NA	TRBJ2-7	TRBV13	CASSPGLPGLEQYF	TGTGCCAGCAGTCCGGGACTCCCAGGCCTCGAGCAGTACTTC
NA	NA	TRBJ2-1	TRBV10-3	CAISEVGNEQFF	TGTGCCATCAGTGAGGTAGGGAATGAGCAGTTCTTC
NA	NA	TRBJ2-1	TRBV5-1	CASSSLGGPGNEQFF	TGCGCCAGCAGCTCACTCGGGGGGCCTGGGAATGAGCAGTTCTTC
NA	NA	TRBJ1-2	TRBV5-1	CASSLGSGAGYGYTF	TGCGCCAGCAGCTTGGGTTCAGGGGCAGGCTATGGCTACACCTTC
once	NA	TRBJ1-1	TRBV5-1	CASSIRVPNTEAFF	TGCGCCAGCAGCATCAGGGTCCCGAACACTGAAGCTTTCTTT
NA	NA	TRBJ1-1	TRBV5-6	CASSTIRTERSEAFF	TGTGCCAGCAGCACGATCCGGACAGAAAGGTCTGAAGCTTTCTTT
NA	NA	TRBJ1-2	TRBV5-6	CASSLGGTYGYTF	TGTGCCAGCAGCTTAGGGGGGACCTATGGCTACACCTTC
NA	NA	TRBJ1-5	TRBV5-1	CASSENPGVDQPQHF	TGCGCCAGCAGCGAAAATCCGGGAGTGGATCAGCCCCAGCATTTT
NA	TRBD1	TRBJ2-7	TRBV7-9	CASSYPGATGTYEQYF	TGTGCCAGCAGCTACCCGGGTGCGACAGGGACCTACGAGCAGTACTTC
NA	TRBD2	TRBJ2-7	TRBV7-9	CASRGTTSSYEQYF	TGTGCCAGCAGAGGGACTACGAGCTCCTACGAGCAGTACTTC
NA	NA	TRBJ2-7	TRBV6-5	CASTRKRSSYEQYF	TGTGCCAGCACCCGTAAAAGGAGCTCCTACGAGCAGTACTTC
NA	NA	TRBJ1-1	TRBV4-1	CASSPWQGGRPEAFF	TGCGCCAGCAGCCCCTGGCAGGGCGGACGCCCCGAAGCTTTCTTT
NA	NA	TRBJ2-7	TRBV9	CASSVDRVSYEQYF	TGTGCCAGCAGCGTAGACAGGGTTTCCTACGAGCAGTACTTC
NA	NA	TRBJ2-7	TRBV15	CATREGGSYEQYF	TGTGCCACCAGGGAGGGGGGCTCCTACGAGCAGTACTTC